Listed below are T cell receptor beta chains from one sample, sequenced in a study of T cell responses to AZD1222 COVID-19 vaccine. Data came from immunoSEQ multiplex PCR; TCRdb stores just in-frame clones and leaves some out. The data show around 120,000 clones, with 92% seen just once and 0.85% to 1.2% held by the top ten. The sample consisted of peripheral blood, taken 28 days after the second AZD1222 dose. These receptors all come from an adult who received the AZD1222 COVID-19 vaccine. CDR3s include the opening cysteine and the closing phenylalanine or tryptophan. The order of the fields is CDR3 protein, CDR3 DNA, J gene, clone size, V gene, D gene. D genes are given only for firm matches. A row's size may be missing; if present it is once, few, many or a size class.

cdr3_aa: CASSPGSEAFF; cdr3_nt: TGTGCCAGCTCACCGGGGAGTGAAGCTTTCTTT; j_call: TRBJ1-1; clone_size: -; v_call: TRBV18; d_call: -
cdr3_aa: CASSSGLAGANEQFF; cdr3_nt: TGTGCCAGTAGTTCGGGACTAGCGGGGGCCAATGAGCAGTTCTTC; j_call: TRBJ2-1; clone_size: -; v_call: TRBV19; d_call: TRBD2
cdr3_aa: CASSISPGTGGYTF; cdr3_nt: TGTGCCAGTAGTATTTCCCCGGGGACAGGGGGCTACACCTTC; j_call: TRBJ1-2; clone_size: -; v_call: TRBV19; d_call: TRBD1
cdr3_aa: CASSWGQGTYEQYF; cdr3_nt: TGTGCCAGCAGTTGGGGACAGGGTACCTACGAGCAGTACTTC; j_call: TRBJ2-7; clone_size: -; v_call: TRBV27; d_call: TRBD1
cdr3_aa: CASSLVQNTEAFF; cdr3_nt: TGTGCCAGCAGCTTAGTACAGAACACTGAAGCTTTCTTT; j_call: TRBJ1-1; clone_size: few; v_call: TRBV11-3; d_call: -
cdr3_aa: CASSLADRVGRETQYF; cdr3_nt: TGCGCCAGCAGCTTGGCCGACAGGGTGGGAAGAGAGACCCAGTACTTC; j_call: TRBJ2-5; clone_size: -; v_call: TRBV5-1; d_call: TRBD1
cdr3_aa: CASSSLTAGEQYF; cdr3_nt: TGTGCCAGCAGCTCCCTGACCGCGGGGGAGCAGTACTTC; j_call: TRBJ2-7; clone_size: -; v_call: TRBV7-9; d_call: -
cdr3_aa: CAWNRQGLEAFF; cdr3_nt: TGTGCCTGGAATCGGCAGGGGCTGGAAGCTTTCTTT; j_call: TRBJ1-1; clone_size: once; v_call: TRBV30; d_call: -
cdr3_aa: CASSQTENTEAFF; cdr3_nt: TGTGCCAGCTCACAGACAGAGAACACTGAAGCTTTCTTT; j_call: TRBJ1-1; clone_size: -; v_call: TRBV18; d_call: -
cdr3_aa: CASSQGTGASTEAFF; cdr3_nt: TGTGCCAGCAGCCAAGGGACAGGGGCTAGCACTGAAGCTTTCTTT; j_call: TRBJ1-1; clone_size: -; v_call: TRBV4-2; d_call: TRBD1
cdr3_aa: CASSSPNAGELFF; cdr3_nt: TGTGCCAGCAGTTCCCCAAACGCCGGGGAGCTGTTTTTT; j_call: TRBJ2-2; clone_size: -; v_call: TRBV6-5; d_call: -
cdr3_aa: CASSLGVWLNSNQPQHF; cdr3_nt: TGTGCCAGCAGCTTAGGAGTTTGGCTGAATAGCAATCAGCCCCAGCATTTT; j_call: TRBJ1-5; clone_size: -; v_call: TRBV7-2; d_call: -
cdr3_aa: CASSLDPQGGSNEQFF; cdr3_nt: TGTGCCAGCAGCTTGGATCCCCAGGGGGGAAGCAATGAGCAGTTCTTC; j_call: TRBJ2-1; clone_size: -; v_call: TRBV5-4; d_call: -
cdr3_aa: CASSYSPLGNTEAFF; cdr3_nt: TGTGCCAGCAGTTACTCACCATTGGGAAACACTGAAGCTTTCTTT; j_call: TRBJ1-1; clone_size: few; v_call: TRBV6-2/TRBV6-3; d_call: -
cdr3_aa: CASSLAGAPLDEKLFF; cdr3_nt: TGTGCCAGCAGCTTAGCGGGGGCCCCGCTGGATGAAAAACTGTTTTTT; j_call: TRBJ1-4; clone_size: -; v_call: TRBV7-9; d_call: -
cdr3_aa: CASSTDRGGYEQYF; cdr3_nt: TGTGCCAGCAGCACCGACAGGGGGGGCTACGAGCAGTACTTC; j_call: TRBJ2-7; clone_size: -; v_call: TRBV9; d_call: TRBD1
cdr3_aa: CASSSSTEAFF; cdr3_nt: TGTGCCAGCAGTTCATCGACTGAAGCTTTCTTT; j_call: TRBJ1-1; clone_size: -; v_call: TRBV12-3/TRBV12-4; d_call: -
cdr3_aa: CASSVGAGKNTGELFF; cdr3_nt: TGTGCCAGCAGCGTAGGGGCAGGGAAGAACACCGGGGAGCTGTTTTTT; j_call: TRBJ2-2; clone_size: -; v_call: TRBV9; d_call: -
cdr3_aa: CASSQDAGTPDTQYF; cdr3_nt: TGTGCCAGCAGCCAAGATGCAGGTACTCCAGATACGCAGTATTTT; j_call: TRBJ2-3; clone_size: -; v_call: TRBV4-2; d_call: -
cdr3_aa: CASSQDGGEAFF; cdr3_nt: TGTGCCAGCAGCCAAGATGGGGGAGAAGCTTTCTTT; j_call: TRBJ1-1; clone_size: -; v_call: TRBV4-2; d_call: -
cdr3_aa: CASSAVDNYNEQFF; cdr3_nt: TGTGCCAGCAGCGCCGTTGACAACTACAATGAGCAGTTCTTC; j_call: TRBJ2-1; clone_size: -; v_call: TRBV9; d_call: -
cdr3_aa: CASSGGMHQPQHF; cdr3_nt: TGTGCCAGTAGTGGGGGAATGCATCAGCCCCAGCATTTT; j_call: TRBJ1-5; clone_size: -; v_call: TRBV19; d_call: -
cdr3_aa: CASSLSGTASSYNSPLHF; cdr3_nt: TGTGCCAGCAGCCTCAGCGGGACAGCGAGCTCCTATAATTCACCCCTCCACTTT; j_call: TRBJ1-6; clone_size: -; v_call: TRBV7-8; d_call: TRBD1
cdr3_aa: CASSESWQSEAFF; cdr3_nt: TGTGCCAGCAGTGAATCGTGGCAATCTGAAGCTTTCTTT; j_call: TRBJ1-1; clone_size: -; v_call: TRBV2; d_call: -
cdr3_aa: CASSLSGPLHF; cdr3_nt: TGTGCCAGCAGCCTTTCCGGACCCCTCCACTTT; j_call: TRBJ1-6; clone_size: -; v_call: TRBV5-6; d_call: -
cdr3_aa: CASGSDRMNTEAFF; cdr3_nt: TGTGCCAGCGGGTCGGACAGGATGAACACTGAAGCTTTCTTT; j_call: TRBJ1-1; clone_size: -; v_call: TRBV28; d_call: TRBD1
cdr3_aa: CATSDPGGPGDTQYF; cdr3_nt: TGTGCCACCAGTGACCCGGGGGGCCCAGGAGATACGCAGTATTTT; j_call: TRBJ2-3; clone_size: -; v_call: TRBV24-1; d_call: -
cdr3_aa: CASSDAGGDSNQPQHF; cdr3_nt: TGTGCCAGCAGTGACGCAGGAGGGGATAGCAATCAGCCCCAGCATTTT; j_call: TRBJ1-5; clone_size: -; v_call: TRBV6-4; d_call: -
cdr3_aa: CASRPPEQGWTEAFF; cdr3_nt: TGTGCCAGTAGACCTCCCGAACAGGGATGGACTGAAGCTTTCTTT; j_call: TRBJ1-1; clone_size: -; v_call: TRBV19; d_call: -
cdr3_aa: CASSPYRAAYSNQPQHF; cdr3_nt: TGTGCCAGCAGTCCCTACAGAGCTGCGTATAGCAATCAGCCCCAGCATTTT; j_call: TRBJ1-5; clone_size: -; v_call: TRBV6-6; d_call: -
cdr3_aa: CASSTDGFGEQFF; cdr3_nt: TGTGCCAGCAGCACCGACGGCTTCGGTGAGCAGTTCTTC; j_call: TRBJ2-1; clone_size: -; v_call: TRBV5-4; d_call: -
cdr3_aa: CASSLIVGVSYNEQFF; cdr3_nt: TGTGCCAGCAGCTTAATTGTCGGGGTCTCCTACAATGAGCAGTTCTTC; j_call: TRBJ2-1; clone_size: -; v_call: TRBV7-2; d_call: -
cdr3_aa: CASSLDGTRDETQYF; cdr3_nt: TGCGCCAGCAGCTTGGACGGGACTAGAGACGAGACCCAGTACTTC; j_call: TRBJ2-5; clone_size: -; v_call: TRBV5-1; d_call: TRBD2
cdr3_aa: CASSPGQGAYGYTF; cdr3_nt: TGTGCCAGCAGCCCCGGACAGGGGGCCTATGGCTACACCTTC; j_call: TRBJ1-2; clone_size: -; v_call: TRBV9; d_call: TRBD1
cdr3_aa: CASSLGTGGLVEQFF; cdr3_nt: TGCGCCAGCAGCTTGGGGACAGGGGGACTGGTTGAGCAGTTCTTC; j_call: TRBJ2-1; clone_size: -; v_call: TRBV5-1; d_call: TRBD1
cdr3_aa: CASSLVELFPAFF; cdr3_nt: TGTGCCAGCAGCTTAGTAGAGCTCTTCCCAGCTTTCTTT; j_call: TRBJ1-1; clone_size: once; v_call: TRBV7-8; d_call: -
cdr3_aa: CASSPTSTGDRTEAFF; cdr3_nt: TGTGCCAGCAGTCCAACGTCCACAGGGGACCGCACTGAAGCTTTCTTT; j_call: TRBJ1-1; clone_size: -; v_call: TRBV28; d_call: TRBD1
cdr3_aa: CASSGWPAGELFF; cdr3_nt: TGTGCCAGCAGCGGGTGGCCAGCCGGGGAGCTGTTTTTT; j_call: TRBJ2-2; clone_size: -; v_call: TRBV12-3/TRBV12-4; d_call: -
cdr3_aa: CASSLLAGVSYEQYF; cdr3_nt: TGTGCCAGCAGCTTACTAGCGGGGGTCTCCTACGAGCAGTACTTC; j_call: TRBJ2-7; clone_size: -; v_call: TRBV11-2; d_call: TRBD2
cdr3_aa: CASSLGSKNIQYF; cdr3_nt: TGTGCCAGCAGTTTAGGAAGCAAAAACATTCAGTACTTC; j_call: TRBJ2-4; clone_size: -; v_call: TRBV12-3/TRBV12-4; d_call: -
cdr3_aa: CASSLVTGGFAEAFF; cdr3_nt: TGTGCCAGCAGCTTAGTTACAGGGGGCTTCGCTGAAGCTTTCTTT; j_call: TRBJ1-1; clone_size: once; v_call: TRBV7-2; d_call: TRBD1
cdr3_aa: CASSQGVSPSGNTIYF; cdr3_nt: TGCGCCAGCAGCCAAGGCGTCTCACCCTCTGGAAACACCATATATTTT; j_call: TRBJ1-3; clone_size: few; v_call: TRBV4-3; d_call: -
cdr3_aa: CASSERASLLLGEQYF; cdr3_nt: TGTGCCAGTAGTGAGCGGGCATCGCTTCTCCTTGGCGAGCAGTACTTC; j_call: TRBJ2-7; clone_size: -; v_call: TRBV19; d_call: -
cdr3_aa: CASSFGGMNTEAFF; cdr3_nt: TGTGCCAGCAGCTTCGGGGGAATGAACACTGAAGCTTTCTTT; j_call: TRBJ1-1; clone_size: -; v_call: TRBV5-5; d_call: -
cdr3_aa: CASSSLGSPLHF; cdr3_nt: TGTGCCAGCAGTTCCTTGGGGTCACCCCTCCACTTT; j_call: TRBJ1-6; clone_size: -; v_call: TRBV12-3/TRBV12-4; d_call: -
cdr3_aa: CASSGGTGEGSPLHF; cdr3_nt: TGTGCCAGCAGCGGGGGGACAGGGGAAGGATCACCCCTCCACTTT; j_call: TRBJ1-6; clone_size: -; v_call: TRBV9; d_call: TRBD1